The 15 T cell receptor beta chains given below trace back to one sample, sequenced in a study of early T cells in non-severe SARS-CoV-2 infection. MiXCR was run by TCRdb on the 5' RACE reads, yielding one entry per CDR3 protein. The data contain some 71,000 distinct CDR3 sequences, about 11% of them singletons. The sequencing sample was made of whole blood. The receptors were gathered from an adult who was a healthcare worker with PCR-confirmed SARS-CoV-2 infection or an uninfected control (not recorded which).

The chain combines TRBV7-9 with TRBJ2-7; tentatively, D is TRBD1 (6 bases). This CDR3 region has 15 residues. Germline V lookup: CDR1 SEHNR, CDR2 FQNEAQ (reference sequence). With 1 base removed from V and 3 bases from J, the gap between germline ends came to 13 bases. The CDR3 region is CASSLVGGGIYEQYF. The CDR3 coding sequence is TGTGCCAGCAGCTTAGTAGGTGGGGGCATCTACGAGCAGTACTTC.

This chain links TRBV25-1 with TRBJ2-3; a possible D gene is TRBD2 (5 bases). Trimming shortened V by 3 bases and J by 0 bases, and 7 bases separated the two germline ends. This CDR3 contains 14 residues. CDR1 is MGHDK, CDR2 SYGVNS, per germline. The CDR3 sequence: CASSDAGSTDTQYF. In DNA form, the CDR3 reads TGTGCCAGCAGTGACGCGGGCAGCACAGATACGCAGTATTTT.

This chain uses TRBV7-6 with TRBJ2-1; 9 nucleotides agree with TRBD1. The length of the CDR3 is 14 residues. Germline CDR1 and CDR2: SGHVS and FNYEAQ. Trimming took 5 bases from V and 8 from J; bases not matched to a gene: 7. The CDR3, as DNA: TGTGCCAGCAGCAATCCACAGGGGGCGGATGAGCAGTTCTTC. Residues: CASSNPQGADEQFF.

The CDR3 spells CASSPEQSSYEQYF. The CDR3 coding sequence is TGTGCCAGCTCACCGGAGCAGAGCTCCTACGAGCAGTACTTC. The chain employs TRBV18 and TRBJ2-7; D is undetermined. The CDR3 extends over 14 amino acids. Germline lookup yields CDR1 KGHSH and CDR2 LQKENI. V lost 3 bases and J 0 bases, leaving 9 bases between the germline ends.

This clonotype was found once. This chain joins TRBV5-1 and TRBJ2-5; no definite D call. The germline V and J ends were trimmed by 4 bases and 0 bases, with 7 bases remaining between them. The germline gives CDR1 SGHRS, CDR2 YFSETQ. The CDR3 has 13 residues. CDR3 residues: CASSRTHQETQYF. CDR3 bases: TGCGCCAGCAGCCGAACCCACCAAGAGACCCAGTACTTC.

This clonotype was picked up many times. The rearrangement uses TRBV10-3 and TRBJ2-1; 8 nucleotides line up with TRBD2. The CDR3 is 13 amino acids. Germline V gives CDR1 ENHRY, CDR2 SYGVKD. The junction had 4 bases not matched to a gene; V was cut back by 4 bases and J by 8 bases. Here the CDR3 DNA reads TGTGCCATCAGTGCCCTAGCGGGCTATGAGCAGTTCTTC. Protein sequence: CAISALAGYEQFF.

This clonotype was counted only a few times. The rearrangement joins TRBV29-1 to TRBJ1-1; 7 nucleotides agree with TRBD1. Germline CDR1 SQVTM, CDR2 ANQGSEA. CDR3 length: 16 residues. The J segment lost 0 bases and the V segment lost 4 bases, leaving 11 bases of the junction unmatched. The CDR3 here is CSVALTGDQMNTEAFF. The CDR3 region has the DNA TGCAGCGTTGCCCTTACAGGGGACCAGATGAACACTGAAGCTTTCTTT. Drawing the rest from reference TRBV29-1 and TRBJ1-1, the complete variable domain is SAVISQKPSRDICQRGTSLTIQCQVDSQVTMMFWYRQQPGQSLTLIATANQGSEATYESGFVIDKFPISRPNLTFSTLTVSNMSPEDSSIYLCSVALTGDQMNTEAFFGQGTRLTVV.

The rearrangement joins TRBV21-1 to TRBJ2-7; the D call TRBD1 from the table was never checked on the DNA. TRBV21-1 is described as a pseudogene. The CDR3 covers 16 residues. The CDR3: CASSKALSRENYEQYF. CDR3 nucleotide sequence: TGTGCCAGCAGCAAAGCGCTTTCTCGGGAAAACTACGAGCAGTACTTC.

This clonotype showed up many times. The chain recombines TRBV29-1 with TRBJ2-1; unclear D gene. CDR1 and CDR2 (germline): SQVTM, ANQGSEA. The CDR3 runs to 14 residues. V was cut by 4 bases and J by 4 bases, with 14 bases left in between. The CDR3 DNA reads TGCAGCGTTGGGACCTTTGCGGTTTACAATGAGCAGTTCTTC. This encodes CSVGTFAVYNEQFF.

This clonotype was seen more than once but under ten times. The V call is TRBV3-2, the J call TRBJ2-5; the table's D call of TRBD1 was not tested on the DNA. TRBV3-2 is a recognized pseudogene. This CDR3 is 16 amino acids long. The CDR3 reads CASSQDGTGIQETQYF. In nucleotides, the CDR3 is TGTGCCAGCAGCCAAGATGGTACGGGAATTCAAGAGACCCAGTACTTC.

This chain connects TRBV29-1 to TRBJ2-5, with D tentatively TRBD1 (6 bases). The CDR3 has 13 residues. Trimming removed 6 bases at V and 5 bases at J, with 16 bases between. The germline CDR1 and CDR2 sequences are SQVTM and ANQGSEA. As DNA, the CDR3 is TGCAGCGTATTCAGGGGAATGGGGGAGACCCAGTACTTC. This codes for CSVFRGMGETQYF.

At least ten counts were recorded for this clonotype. CDR3 sequence (DNA): TGTGCCACCAGTGAAACCACAGATACGCAGTATTTT. It specifies CATSETTDTQYF. V gene TRBV24-1 combines with J gene TRBJ2-3; no reliable D call. This CDR3 has 12 residues. The V end lost 4 bases, the J end lost 2 bases, and 3 bases lay between the germline ends. Germline values: CDR1 KGHDR, CDR2 SFDVKD.

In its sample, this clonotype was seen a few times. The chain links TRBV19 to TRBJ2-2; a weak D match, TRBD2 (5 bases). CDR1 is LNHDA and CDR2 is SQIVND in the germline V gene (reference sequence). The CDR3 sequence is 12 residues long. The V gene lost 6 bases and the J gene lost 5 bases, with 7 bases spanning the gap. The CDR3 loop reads CASRTRTGELFF. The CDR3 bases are TGTGCCAGTAGAACTAGGACCGGGGAGCTGTTTTTT. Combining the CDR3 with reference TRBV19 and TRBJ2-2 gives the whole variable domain DGGITQSPKYLFRKEGQNVTLSCEQNLNHDAMYWYRQDPGQGLRLIYYSQIVNDFQKGDIAEGYSVSREKKESFPLTVTSAQKNPTAFYLCASRTRTGELFFGEGSRLTVL.

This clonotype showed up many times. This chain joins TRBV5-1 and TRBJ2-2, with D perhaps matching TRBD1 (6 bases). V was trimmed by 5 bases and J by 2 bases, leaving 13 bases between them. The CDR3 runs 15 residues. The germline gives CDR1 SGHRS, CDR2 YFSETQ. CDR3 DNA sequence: TGCGCCAGCAGTCCGGGACACCTTAACACCGGGGAGCTGTTTTTT. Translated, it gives CASSPGHLNTGELFF.

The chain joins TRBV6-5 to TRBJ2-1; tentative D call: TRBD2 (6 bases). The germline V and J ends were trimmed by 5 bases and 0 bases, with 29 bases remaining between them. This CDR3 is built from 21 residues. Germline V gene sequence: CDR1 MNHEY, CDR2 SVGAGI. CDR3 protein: CASSPVPGRGRRRGSYNEQFF. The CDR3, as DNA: TGTGCCAGCAGTCCCGTCCCGGGACGCGGACGGAGGCGGGGCTCCTACAATGAGCAGTTCTTC.